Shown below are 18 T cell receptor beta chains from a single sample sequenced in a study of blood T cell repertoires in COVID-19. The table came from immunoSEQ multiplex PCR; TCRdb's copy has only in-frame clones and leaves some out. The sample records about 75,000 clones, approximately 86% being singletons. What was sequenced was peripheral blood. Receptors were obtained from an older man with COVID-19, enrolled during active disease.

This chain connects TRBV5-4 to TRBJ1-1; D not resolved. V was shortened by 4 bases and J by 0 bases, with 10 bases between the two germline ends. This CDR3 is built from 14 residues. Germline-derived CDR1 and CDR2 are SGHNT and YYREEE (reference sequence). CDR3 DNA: TGTGCCAGCAGCCCGAGGCCCATGAACACTGAAGCTTTCTTT. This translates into CASSPRPMNTEAFF.

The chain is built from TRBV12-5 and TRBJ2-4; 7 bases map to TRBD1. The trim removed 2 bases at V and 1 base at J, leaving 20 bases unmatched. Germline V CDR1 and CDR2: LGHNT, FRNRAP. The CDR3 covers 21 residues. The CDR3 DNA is TGTGCTAGTGGTTTGAGGGGGACCTCGGGGACAGTTGATCCGGCCAAAAACATTCAGTACTTC. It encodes CASGLRGTSGTVDPAKNIQYF.

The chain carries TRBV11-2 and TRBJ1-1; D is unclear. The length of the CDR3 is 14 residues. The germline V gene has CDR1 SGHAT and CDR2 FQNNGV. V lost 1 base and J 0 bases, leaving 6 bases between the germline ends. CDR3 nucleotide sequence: TGTGCCAGCAGCTTAGTAGCGCTGAACACTGAAGCTTTCTTT. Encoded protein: CASSLVALNTEAFF. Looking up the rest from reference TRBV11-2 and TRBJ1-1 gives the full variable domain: EAGVAQSPRYKIIEKRQSVAFWCNPISGHATLYWYQQILGQGPKLLIQFQNNGVVDDSQLPKDRFSAERLKGVDSTLKIQPAKLEDSAVYLCASSLVALNTEAFFGQGTRLTVV.

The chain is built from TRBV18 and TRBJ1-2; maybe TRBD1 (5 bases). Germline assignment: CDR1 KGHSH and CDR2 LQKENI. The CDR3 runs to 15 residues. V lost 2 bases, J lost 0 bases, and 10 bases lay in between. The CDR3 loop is CASSPITGANYGYTF. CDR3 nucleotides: TGTGCCAGCTCACCAATCACGGGGGCTAACTATGGCTACACCTTC.

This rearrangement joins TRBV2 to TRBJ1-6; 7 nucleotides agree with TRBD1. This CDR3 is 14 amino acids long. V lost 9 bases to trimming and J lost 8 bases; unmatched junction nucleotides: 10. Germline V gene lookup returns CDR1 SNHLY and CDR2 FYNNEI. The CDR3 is CASTPTGWDSPLHF. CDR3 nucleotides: TGTGCCAGTACTCCGACAGGGTGGGATTCACCCCTCCACTTT.

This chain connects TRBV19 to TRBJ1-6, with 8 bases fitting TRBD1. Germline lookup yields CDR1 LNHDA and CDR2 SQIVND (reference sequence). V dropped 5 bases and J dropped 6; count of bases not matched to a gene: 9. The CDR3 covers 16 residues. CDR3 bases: TGTGCCAGTAGTGCGGGGACAGGTGAGAGTAATTCACCCCTCCACTTT. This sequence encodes CASSAGTGESNSPLHF.

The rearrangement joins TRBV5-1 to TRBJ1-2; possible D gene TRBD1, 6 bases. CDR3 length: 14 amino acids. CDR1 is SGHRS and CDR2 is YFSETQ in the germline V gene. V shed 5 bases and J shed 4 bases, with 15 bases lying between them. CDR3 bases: TGCGCCAGCAGTGTAGGGGCACAGGGCTATGGCTACACCTTC. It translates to CASSVGAQGYGYTF.

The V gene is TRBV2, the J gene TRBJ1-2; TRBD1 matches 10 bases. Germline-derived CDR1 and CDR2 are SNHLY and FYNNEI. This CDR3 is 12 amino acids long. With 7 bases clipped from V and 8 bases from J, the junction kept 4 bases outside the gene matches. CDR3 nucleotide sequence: TGTGCCAGCACCGGGACAGGGGTAGGCTACACCTTC. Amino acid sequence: CASTGTGVGYTF.

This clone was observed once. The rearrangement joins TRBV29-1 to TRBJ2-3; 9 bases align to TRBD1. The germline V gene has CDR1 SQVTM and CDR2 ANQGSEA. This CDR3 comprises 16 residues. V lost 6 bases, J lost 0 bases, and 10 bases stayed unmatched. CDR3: CSVGGTGITSTDTQYF. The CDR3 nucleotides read TGCAGCGTGGGGGGGACAGGGATTACTAGCACAGATACGCAGTATTTT.

CDR3 sequence: CASSPFAEAFF. The CDR3 coding sequence is TGTGCCAGCAGCCCCTTTGCTGAAGCTTTCTTT. The V call is TRBV2, the J call TRBJ1-1; D is unresolved. The CDR3 sequence is 11 residues long. Germline loops: CDR1 SNHLY, CDR2 FYNNEI. V was shortened by 6 bases and J by 6 bases, with 8 bases between the two germline ends.

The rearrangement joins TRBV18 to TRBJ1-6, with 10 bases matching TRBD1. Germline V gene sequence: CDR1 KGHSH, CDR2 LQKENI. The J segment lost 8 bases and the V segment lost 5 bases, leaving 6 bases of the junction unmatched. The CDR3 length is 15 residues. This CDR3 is CASSSGQGVDSPLHF. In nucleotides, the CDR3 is TGTGCCAGCTCATCAGGACAGGGGGTTGATTCACCCCTCCACTTT.

CDR3 protein: CASSLAGPFPTIYF. The CDR3 DNA reads TGTGCCAGCAGTTTGGCAGGGCCTTTTCCTACCATATATTTT. The chain carries TRBV28 and TRBJ1-3; a possible D gene is TRBD1 (5 bases). V was trimmed by 3 bases and J by 10 bases, leaving 16 bases between them. This CDR3 spans 14 amino acids. Germline-derived CDR1 and CDR2 are MDHEN and SYDVKM.

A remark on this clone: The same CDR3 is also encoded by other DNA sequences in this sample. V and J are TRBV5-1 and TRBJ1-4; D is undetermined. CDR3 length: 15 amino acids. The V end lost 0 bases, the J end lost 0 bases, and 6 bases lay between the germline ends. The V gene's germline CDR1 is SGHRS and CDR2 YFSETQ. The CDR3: CASSLGGTTNEKLFF. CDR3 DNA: TGCGCCAGCAGCTTGGGAGGAACAACTAATGAAAAACTGTTTTTT.

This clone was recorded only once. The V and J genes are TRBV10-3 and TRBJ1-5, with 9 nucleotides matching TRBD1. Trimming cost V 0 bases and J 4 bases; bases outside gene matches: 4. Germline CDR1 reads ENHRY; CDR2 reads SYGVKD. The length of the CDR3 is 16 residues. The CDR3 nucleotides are TGTGCCATCAGTGAGTCGAACAGGGGGCGGAATCAGCCCCAGCATTTT. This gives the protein CAISESNRGRNQPQHF.

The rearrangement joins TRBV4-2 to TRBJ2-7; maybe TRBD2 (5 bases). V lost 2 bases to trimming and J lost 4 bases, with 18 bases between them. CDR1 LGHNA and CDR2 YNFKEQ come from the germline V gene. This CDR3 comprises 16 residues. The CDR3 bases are TGTGCCAGCAGCCAACAATTTTTCAGAGAGGGTTACGAGCAGTACTTC. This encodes CASSQQFFREGYEQYF.

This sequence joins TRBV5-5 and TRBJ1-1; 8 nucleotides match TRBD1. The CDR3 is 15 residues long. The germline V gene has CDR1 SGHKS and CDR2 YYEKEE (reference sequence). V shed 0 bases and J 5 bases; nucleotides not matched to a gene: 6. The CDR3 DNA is TGTGCCAGCAGCTTGGGGACAGGGATCTCAACTGAAGCTTTCTTT. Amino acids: CASSLGTGISTEAFF.

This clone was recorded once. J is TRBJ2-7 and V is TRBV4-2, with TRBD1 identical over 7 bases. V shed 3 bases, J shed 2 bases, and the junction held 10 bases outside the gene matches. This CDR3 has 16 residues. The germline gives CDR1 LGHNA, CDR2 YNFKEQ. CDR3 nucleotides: TGTGCCAGCAGCCAGGCCGACAGGGCAGGTACCTACGAGCAGTACTTC. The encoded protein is CASSQADRAGTYEQYF.

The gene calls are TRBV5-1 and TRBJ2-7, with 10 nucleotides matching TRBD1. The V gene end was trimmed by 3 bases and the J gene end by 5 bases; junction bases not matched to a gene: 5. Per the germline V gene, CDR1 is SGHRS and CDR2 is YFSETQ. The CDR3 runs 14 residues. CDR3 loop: CASSWGTGADEQYF. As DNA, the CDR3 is TGCGCCAGCAGCTGGGGGACAGGGGCCGACGAGCAGTACTTC.